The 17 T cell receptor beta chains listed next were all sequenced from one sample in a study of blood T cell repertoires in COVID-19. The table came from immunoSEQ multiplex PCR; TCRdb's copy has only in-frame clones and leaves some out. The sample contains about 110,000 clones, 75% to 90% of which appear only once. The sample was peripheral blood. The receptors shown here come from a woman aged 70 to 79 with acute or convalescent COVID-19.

The chain's CDR3 is CASILDRAPNYGYTF. CDR3 nucleotides: TGTGCCAGCATCCTAGACAGGGCCCCTAACTATGGCTACACCTTC. V gene TRBV7-2 combines with J gene TRBJ1-2; TRBD1 matches at 7 bases. The germline V gene has CDR1 SGHTA and CDR2 FQGNSA. With 7 bases clipped from V and 0 bases from J, the junction kept 8 bases outside the gene matches. The CDR3 is made up of 15 amino acids. Combining the CDR3 with reference TRBV7-2 and TRBJ1-2 gives the whole variable domain GAGVSQSPSNKVTEKGKDVELRCDPISGHTALYWYRQSLGQGLEFLIYFQGNSAPDKSGLPSDRFSAERTGGSVSTLTIQRTQQEDSAVYLCASILDRAPNYGYTFGSGTRLTVV.

The DNA of the CDR3 is TGTGCCAGCAGTGTCCGGGACAGGATCTACAATGAGCAGTTCTTC. This sequence encodes CASSVRDRIYNEQFF. The J gene is TRBJ2-1, the V gene TRBV27, with 8 positions matching TRBD1. Germline CDR1 and CDR2: MNHEY and SMNVEV (reference sequence). V shed 5 bases, J shed 3 bases, and the junction held 6 bases outside the gene matches. The length of the CDR3 is 15 residues.

The CDR3 bases are TGTGCCAGTAGGGACAAAATGAACACTGAAGCTTTCTTT. Encoded protein: CASRDKMNTEAFF. The chain links TRBV19 to TRBJ1-1; D is perhaps TRBD1 (5 bases). Between the trimmed V and J ends, which lost 6 bases and 0 bases, there was a span of 8 bases. The CDR3 totals 13 residues. CDR1 LNHDA and CDR2 SQIVND come from the germline V gene (reference sequence).

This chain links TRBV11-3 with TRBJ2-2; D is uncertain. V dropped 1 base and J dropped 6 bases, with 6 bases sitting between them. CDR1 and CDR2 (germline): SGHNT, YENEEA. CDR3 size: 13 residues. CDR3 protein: CASSLARAGELFF. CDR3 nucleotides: TGTGCCAGCAGCTTAGCCCGGGCCGGGGAGCTGTTTTTT.

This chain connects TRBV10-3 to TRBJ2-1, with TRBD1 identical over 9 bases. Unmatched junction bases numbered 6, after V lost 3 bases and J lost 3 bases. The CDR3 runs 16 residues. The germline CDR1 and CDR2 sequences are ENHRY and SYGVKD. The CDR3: CAISDLDRGSYNEQFF. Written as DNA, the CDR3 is TGTGCCATCAGTGATTTGGACAGGGGAAGCTACAATGAGCAGTTCTTC.

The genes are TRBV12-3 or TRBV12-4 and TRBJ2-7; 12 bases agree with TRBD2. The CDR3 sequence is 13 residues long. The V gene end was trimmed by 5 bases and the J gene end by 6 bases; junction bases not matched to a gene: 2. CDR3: CASSMTSGSEQYF. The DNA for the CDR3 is TGTGCCAGCAGTATGACTAGCGGGAGCGAGCAGTACTTC.

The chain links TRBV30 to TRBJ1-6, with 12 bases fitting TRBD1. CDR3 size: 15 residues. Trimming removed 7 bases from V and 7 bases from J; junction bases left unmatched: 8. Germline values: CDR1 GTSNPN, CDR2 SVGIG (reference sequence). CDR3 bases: TGTGCCTACGAGGGACAGGGGGCGGGAAATTCACCCCTCCACTTT. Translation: CAYEGQGAGNSPLHF.

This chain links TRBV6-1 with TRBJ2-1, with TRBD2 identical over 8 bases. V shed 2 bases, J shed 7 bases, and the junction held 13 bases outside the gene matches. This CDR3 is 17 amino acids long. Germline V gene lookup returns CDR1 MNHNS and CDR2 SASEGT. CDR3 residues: CASSESIPGLGPNEQFF. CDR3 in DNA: TGTGCCAGCAGTGAATCGATTCCGGGACTAGGACCAAATGAGCAGTTCTTC.

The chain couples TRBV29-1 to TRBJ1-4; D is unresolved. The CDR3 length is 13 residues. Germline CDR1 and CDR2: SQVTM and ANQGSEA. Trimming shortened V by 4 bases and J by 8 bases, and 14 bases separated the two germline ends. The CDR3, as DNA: TGCAGCGTTGTAACAGATAGTCGCGAAAAACTGTTTTTT. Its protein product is CSVVTDSREKLFF.

CDR3 loop: CASARGETQYF. CDR3 nucleotides: TGTGCCAGCGCACGAGGAGAGACCCAGTACTTC. The chain links TRBV6-6 to TRBJ2-5; D gene unclear. Between the trimmed V and J ends, which lost 8 bases and 4 bases, there was a span of 8 bases. There are 11 residues in the CDR3. Per the germline V gene, CDR1 is MNHNY and CDR2 is SVGAGI (reference sequence).

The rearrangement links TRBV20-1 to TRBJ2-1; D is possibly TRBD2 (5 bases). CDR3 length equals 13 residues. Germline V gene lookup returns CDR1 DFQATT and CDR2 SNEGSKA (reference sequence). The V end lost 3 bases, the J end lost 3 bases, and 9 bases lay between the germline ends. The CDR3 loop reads CSASLASYNEQFF. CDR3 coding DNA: TGCAGTGCTAGTTTAGCGAGCTACAATGAGCAGTTCTTC.

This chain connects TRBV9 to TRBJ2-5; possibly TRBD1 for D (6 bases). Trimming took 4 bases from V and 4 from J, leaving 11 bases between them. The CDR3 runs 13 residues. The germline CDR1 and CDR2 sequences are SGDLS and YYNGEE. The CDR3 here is CASSRLGAETQYF. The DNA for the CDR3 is TGTGCCAGCAGCCGTTTGGGGGCAGAGACCCAGTACTTC.

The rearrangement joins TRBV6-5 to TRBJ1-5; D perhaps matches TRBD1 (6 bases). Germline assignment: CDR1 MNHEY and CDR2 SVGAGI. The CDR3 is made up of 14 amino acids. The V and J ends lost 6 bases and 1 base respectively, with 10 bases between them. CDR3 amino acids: CASRVDSSNQPQHF. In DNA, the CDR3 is TGTGCCAGCAGAGTGGACAGCAGCAATCAGCCCCAGCATTTT.

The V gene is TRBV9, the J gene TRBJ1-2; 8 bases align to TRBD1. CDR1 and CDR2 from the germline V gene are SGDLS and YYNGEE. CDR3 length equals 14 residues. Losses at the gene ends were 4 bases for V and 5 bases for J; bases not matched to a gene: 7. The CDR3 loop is CASSTGQGPYGYTF. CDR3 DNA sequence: TGTGCCAGCAGCACCGGACAGGGCCCGTATGGCTACACCTTC. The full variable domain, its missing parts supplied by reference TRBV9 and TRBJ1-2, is DSGVTQTPKHLITATGQRVTLRCSPRSGDLSVYWYQQSLDQGLQFLIQYYNGEERAKGNILERFSAQQFPDLHSELNLSSLELGDSALYFCASSTGQGPYGYTFGSGTRLTVV.

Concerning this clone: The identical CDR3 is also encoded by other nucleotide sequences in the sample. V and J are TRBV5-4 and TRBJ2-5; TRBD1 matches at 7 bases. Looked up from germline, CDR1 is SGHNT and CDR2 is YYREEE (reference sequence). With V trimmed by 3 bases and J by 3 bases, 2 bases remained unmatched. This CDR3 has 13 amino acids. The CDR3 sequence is CASSWTGEETQYF. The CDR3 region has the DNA TGTGCCAGCAGCTGGACAGGCGAAGAGACCCAGTACTTC.

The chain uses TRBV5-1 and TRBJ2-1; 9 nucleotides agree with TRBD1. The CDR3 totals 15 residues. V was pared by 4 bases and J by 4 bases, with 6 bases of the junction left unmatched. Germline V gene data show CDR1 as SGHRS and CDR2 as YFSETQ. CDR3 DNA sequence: TGCGCCAGCAGCCCCGGACAGGGGCAATACAATGAGCAGTTCTTC. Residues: CASSPGQGQYNEQFF.

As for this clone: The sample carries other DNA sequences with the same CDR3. The CDR3 is CASSLGSGNTEAFF. The CDR3 DNA reads as TGCGCCAGCAGCTTGGGATCCGGGAACACTGAAGCTTTCTTT. The J gene is TRBJ1-1, the V gene TRBV5-1; no firm D call. This CDR3 has 14 residues. V dropped 0 bases and J dropped 1 base, with 7 bases sitting between them. Germline-derived CDR1 and CDR2 are SGHRS and YFSETQ.